This T cell receptor beta chain was identified in a study of blood T cells in healthy people across ages. Points from the study as a whole: Compared with aged donors, long-lived donors showed fewer expanded clones, suggesting selection.

About this clonotype: Its matching antigen is unknown.

The germline V and J ends were trimmed by 3 bases and 3 bases, with 9 bases remaining between them. The CDR3 consists of 12 residues. Germline V gene lookup returns CDR1 GTSNPN and CDR2 SVGIG (reference sequence). For the second PCR, which ran for 7 to 11 cycles, a sample-barcoded 5' primer and a J-beta primer mix were used. TCRdb itself ran the 5' RACE reads through MiXCR, one entry per CDR3 protein. The sample has under 850,000 distinct CDR3 sequences; around 36% are singletons. The rearrangement joins TRBV30 to TRBJ2-7; D is uncertain. The sequenced material came from blood. The clonotype was recovered from a man between 18 and 35 years old in good health. CDR3 nucleotides: TGTGCCTGGAGGACGAACTTCTACGAGCAGTACTTC. Translating gives CAWRTNFYEQYF.